This T cell receptor beta chain appears in the sequencing data of a study of cytotoxic CD8 clonotypes in ibrutinib-treated CLL. Overall study: Response material was collected after a median about 12 months of treatment, range 6 to 36.

V lost 7 bases to trimming and J lost 5 bases, with 17 bases between them. CDR3 length: 14 residues. Germline V gene data show CDR1 as LNHDA and CDR2 as SQIVND (reference sequence). Study observations and caveats: Sampling times (in sustained-remission versus progressing patients) were not the same. Higher circulating CD8+ T-cell counts strongly accompanied higher baseline clonality, above age-matched healthy donors.

Generated by immunoSEQ multiplex PCR, the TCRdb table keeps only in-frame clones and is missing some. The top ten hold approximately 28% of the sample, which has 110,000 to 150,000 clones, 77% seen once. A note on this clone: Its target is unknown.

This receptor was taken from a human donor with chronic lymphocytic leukemia. The sequencing used PBMCs, collected after 12 months of ibrutinib treatment. V and J are TRBV19 and TRBJ1-1; D remains ambiguous. The CDR3 loop is CASKGQLGGTEAFF. CDR3 nucleotides: TGTGCCAGTAAGGGCCAGTTAGGTGGGACTGAAGCTTTCTTT.